These 2 T cell receptor beta chains were all obtained from the same sample, sequenced in a study of shared clonotypes between healthy human individuals (dated by TCRdb to 2020 to 2022). CD8 naive samples were CD45RO-negative cells positively selected for CCR7, giving a CD45RA+CCR7+ population that excluded TemRA cells. Libraries were constructed by the immunoSEQ multiplex PCR assay. This is the immuneACCESS table as TCRdb keeps it, with only in-frame sequences that have V and J called. A part of the clones is gone; compared with another copy, unresolved V genes explain less than half, and the rest is unexplained. This sample is represented by around 1,900,000 clones; over 85% of them were singletons. Together, the top ten hold about 1.6% of the sample. Sequenced material: naive CD8+ T cells from PBMCs. The cell subset or site label on this specimen signifies: CD45RA+CCR7+. Receptors were obtained from a man aged 18 to 30 in good health. Some clones in this sample may be carry-over from other donors' samples.

This clone was counted once. The rearrangement joins TRBV28 to TRBJ2-7, with unresolved D. The CDR3 consists of 13 residues. V lost 6 bases, J lost 4 bases, and 13 bases lay in between. CDR1 MDHEN and CDR2 SYDVKM come from the germline V gene. CDR3 sequence: CASREPGSYEQYF. The CDR3 bases are TGTGCCAGCAGAGAGCCCGGTTCTTACGAGCAGTACTTC.

V and J are TRBV2 and TRBJ2-1, with 8 bases fitting TRBD1. Germline trimming cut 5 bases from V and 2 bases from J; bases unmatched to any gene: 5. Germline CDR1 and CDR2: SNHLY and FYNNEI. This CDR3 is 15 amino acids long. CDR3 protein: CASSTGTGAYNEQFF. CDR3 sequence (DNA): TGTGCCAGCAGTACCGGGACAGGAGCCTACAATGAGCAGTTCTTC.